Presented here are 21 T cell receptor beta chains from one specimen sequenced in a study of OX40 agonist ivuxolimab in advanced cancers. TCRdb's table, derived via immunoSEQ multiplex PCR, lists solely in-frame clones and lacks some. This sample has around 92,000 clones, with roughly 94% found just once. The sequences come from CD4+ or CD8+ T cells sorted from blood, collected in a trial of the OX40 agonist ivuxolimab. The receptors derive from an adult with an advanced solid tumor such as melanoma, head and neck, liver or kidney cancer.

The CDR3: CASSLETSGAIPPFF. For the CDR3, the DNA is TGTGCCAGCAGCTTGGAGACTAGCGGGGCAATACCGCCGTTCTTC. This rearrangement joins TRBV5-4 to TRBJ2-1; TRBD2 matches at 11 bases. CDR3 length: 15 residues. Trimming at V came to 0 bases and at J to 15 bases, leaving 11 bases not matched to a gene. Per the germline V gene, CDR1 is SGHNT and CDR2 is YYREEE (reference sequence).

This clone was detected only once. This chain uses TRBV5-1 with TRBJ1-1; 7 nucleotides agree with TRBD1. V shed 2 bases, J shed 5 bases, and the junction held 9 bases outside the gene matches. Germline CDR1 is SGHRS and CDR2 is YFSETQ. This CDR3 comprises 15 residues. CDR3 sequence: CASSFSGTEGTEAFF. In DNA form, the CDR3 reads TGCGCCAGCAGCTTTTCGGGGACAGAAGGGACTGAAGCTTTCTTT.

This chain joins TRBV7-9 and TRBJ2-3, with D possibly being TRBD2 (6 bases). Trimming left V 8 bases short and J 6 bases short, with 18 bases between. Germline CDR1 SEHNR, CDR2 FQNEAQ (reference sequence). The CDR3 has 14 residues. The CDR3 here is CASGAGGGMDTQYF. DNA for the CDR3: TGTGCCAGCGGAGCCGGAGGCGGGATGGATACGCAGTATTTT.

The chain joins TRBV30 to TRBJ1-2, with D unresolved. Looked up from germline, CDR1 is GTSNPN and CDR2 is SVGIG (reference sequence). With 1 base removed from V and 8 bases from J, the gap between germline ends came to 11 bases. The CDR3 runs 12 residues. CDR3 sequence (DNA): TGTGCCTGGAGTGCGGGGTTGGGGGGCTACACCTTC. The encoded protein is CAWSAGLGGYTF.

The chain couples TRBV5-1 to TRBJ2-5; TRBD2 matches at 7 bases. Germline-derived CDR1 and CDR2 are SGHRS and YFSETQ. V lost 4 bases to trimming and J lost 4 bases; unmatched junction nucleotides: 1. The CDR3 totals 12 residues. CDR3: CASSREGETQYF. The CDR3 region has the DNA TGCGCCAGCAGCAGGGAGGGAGAGACCCAGTACTTC.

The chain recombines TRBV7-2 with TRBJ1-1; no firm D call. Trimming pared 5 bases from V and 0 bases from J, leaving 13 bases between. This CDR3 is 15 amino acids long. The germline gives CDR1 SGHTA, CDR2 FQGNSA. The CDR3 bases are TGTGCCAGCAGCCCCTCAGGTTCCATGAACACTGAAGCTTTCTTT. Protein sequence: CASSPSGSMNTEAFF.

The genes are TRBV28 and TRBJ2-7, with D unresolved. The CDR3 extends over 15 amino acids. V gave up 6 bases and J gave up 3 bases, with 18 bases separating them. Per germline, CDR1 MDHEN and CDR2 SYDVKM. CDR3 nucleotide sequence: TGTGCCAGCAGCCTCACCACGGGCCTCGGCTACGAGCAGTACTTC. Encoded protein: CASSLTTGLGYEQYF.

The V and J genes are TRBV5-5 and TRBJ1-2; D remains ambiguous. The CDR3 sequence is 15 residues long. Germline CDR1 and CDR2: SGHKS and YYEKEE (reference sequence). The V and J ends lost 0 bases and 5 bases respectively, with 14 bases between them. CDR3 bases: TGTGCCAGCAGCTTGGGGTGGGCAGCTTTTTATGGCTACACCTTC. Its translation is CASSLGWAAFYGYTF.

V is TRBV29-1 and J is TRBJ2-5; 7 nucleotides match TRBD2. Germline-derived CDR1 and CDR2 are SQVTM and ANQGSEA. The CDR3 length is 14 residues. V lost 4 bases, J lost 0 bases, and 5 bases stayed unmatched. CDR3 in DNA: TGCAGCGTTGGTAGCGGGCCGTACCAAGAGACCCAGTACTTC. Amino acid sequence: CSVGSGPYQETQYF.

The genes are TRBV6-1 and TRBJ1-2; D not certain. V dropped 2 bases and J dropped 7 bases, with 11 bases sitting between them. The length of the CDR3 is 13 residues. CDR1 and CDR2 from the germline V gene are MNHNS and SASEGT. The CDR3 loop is CASSEFIGLGYTF. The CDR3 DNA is TGTGCCAGCAGTGAATTCATTGGCCTTGGCTACACCTTC.

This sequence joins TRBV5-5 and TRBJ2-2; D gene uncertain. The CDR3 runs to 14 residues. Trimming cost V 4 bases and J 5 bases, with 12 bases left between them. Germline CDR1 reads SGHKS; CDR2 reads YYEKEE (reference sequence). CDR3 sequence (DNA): TGTGCCAGCAGCCCGTTGGACCTGACCGGGGAGCTGTTTTTT. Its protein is CASSPLDLTGELFF.

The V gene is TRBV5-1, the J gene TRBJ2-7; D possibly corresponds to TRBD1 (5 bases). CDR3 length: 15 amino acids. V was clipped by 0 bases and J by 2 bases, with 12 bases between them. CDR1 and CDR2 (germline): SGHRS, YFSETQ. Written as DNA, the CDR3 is TGCGCCAGCAGCTTGGAGGGGCTGGATCCCTACGAGCAGTACTTC. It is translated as CASSLEGLDPYEQYF.

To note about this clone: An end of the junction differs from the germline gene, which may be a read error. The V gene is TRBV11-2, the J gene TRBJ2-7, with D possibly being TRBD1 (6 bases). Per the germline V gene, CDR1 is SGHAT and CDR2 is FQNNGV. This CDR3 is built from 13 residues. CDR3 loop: CASSLDFKTGSLF. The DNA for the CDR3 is TGTGCCAGCAGCTTAGATTTTAAGACAGGCTCCCTCTTC.

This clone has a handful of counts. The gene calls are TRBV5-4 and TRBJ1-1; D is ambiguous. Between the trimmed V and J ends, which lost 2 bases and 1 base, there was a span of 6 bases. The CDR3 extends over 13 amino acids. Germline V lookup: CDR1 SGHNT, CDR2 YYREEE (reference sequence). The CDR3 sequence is CASSFPGNTEAFF. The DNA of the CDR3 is TGTGCCAGCAGCTTTCCCGGGAACACTGAAGCTTTCTTT.

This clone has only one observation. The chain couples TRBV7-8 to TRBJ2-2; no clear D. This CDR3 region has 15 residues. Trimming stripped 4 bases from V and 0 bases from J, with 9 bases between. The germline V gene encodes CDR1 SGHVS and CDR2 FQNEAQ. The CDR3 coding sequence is TGTGCCAGCAGCTCTCGTCCGACGAACACCGGGGAGCTGTTTTTT. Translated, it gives CASSSRPTNTGELFF. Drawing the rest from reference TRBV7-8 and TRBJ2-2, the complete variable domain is GAGVSQSPRYKVAKRGQDVALRCDPISGHVSLFWYQQALGQGPEFLTYFQNEAQLDKSGLPSDRFFAERPEGSVSTLKIQRTQQEDSAVYLCASSSRPTNTGELFFGEGSRLTVL.

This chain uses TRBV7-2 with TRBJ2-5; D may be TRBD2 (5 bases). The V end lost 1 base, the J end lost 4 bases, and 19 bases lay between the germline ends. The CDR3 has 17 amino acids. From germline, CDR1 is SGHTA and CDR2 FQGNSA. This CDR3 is CASSLVRGHDFGETQYF. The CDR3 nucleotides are TGTGCCAGCAGCTTAGTGCGAGGGCATGATTTCGGAGAGACCCAGTACTTC.

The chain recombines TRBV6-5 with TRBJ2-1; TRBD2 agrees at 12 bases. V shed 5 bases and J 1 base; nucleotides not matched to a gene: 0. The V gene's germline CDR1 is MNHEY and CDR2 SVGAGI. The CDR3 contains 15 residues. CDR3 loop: CASSTSGGSYNEQFF. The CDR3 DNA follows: TGTGCCAGCAGTACTAGCGGGGGGTCCTACAATGAGCAGTTCTTC.

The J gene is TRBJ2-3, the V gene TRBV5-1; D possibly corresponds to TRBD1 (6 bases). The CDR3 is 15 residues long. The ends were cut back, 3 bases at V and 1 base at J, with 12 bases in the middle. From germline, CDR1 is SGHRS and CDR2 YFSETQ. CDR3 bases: TGCGCCAGCAGCTCTCGGACAGAGCGCACAGATACGCAGTATTTT. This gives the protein CASSSRTERTDTQYF.

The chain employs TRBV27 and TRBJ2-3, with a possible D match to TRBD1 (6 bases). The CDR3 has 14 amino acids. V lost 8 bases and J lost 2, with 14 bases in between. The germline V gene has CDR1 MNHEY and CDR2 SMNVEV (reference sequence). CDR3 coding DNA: TGTGCCAGCGCCCCGGGACACCTCACAGATACGCAGTATTTT. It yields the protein CASAPGHLTDTQYF.

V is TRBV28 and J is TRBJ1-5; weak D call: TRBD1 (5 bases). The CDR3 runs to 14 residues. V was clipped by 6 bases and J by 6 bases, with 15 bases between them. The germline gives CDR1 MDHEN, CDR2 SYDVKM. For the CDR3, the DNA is TGTGCCAGCAGGGCTCAGGGTTTCCGTCAGCCCCAGCATTTT. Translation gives CASRAQGFRQPQHF.

The CDR3 DNA follows: TGTGCCAGCAGTTTAGGGACAGGGAAGGGGGCAGATACGCAGTATTTT. Its protein is CASSLGTGKGADTQYF. The rearrangement uses TRBV28 and TRBJ2-3, with TRBD1 matching 9 bases. CDR3 length: 16 residues. Germline loops: CDR1 MDHEN, CDR2 SYDVKM. The V and J ends lost 2 bases and 4 bases, in that order; junction bases with no gene match: 7.